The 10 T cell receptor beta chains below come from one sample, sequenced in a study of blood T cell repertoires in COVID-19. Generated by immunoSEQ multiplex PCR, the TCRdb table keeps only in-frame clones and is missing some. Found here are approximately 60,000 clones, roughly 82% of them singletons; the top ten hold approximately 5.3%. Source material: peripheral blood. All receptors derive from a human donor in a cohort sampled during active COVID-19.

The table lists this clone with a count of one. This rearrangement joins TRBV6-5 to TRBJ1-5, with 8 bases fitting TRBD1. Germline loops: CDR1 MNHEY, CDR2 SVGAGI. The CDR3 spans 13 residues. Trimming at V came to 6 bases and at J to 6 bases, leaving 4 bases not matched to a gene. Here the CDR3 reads CASRTGVGQPQHF. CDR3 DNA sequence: TGTGCCAGCAGGACAGGGGTTGGTCAGCCCCAGCATTTT.

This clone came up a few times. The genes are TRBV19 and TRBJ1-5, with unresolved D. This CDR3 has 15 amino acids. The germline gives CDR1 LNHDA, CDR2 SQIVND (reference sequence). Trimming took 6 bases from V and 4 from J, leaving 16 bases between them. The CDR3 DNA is TGTGCCAGTAGCCTGGAGGGCCTGGAAAATCAGCCCCAGCATTTT. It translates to CASSLEGLENQPQHF.

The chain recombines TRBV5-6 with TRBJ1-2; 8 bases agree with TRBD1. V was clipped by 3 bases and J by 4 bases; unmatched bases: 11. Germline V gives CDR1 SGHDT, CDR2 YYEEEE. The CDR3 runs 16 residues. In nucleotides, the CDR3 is TGTGCCAGCAGCTCCGGGACAGGTCGAACCTTCTATGGCTACACCTTC. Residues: CASSSGTGRTFYGYTF. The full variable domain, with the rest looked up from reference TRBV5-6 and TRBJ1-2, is DAGVTQSPTHLIKTRGQQVTLRCSPKSGHDTVSWYQQALGQGPQFIFQYYEEEERQRGNFPDRFSGHQFPNYSSELNVNALLLGDSALYLCASSSGTGRTFYGYTFGSGTRLTVV.

The CDR3 nucleotides read TGTGCCAGCAGCCTGACAGGGGGCGATAAGGATGGCTACACCTTC. Amino acid sequence: CASSLTGGDKDGYTF. This rearrangement joins TRBV3-1 (or the pseudogene TRBV3-2) to TRBJ1-2, with 10 bases matching TRBD1. V lost 4 bases, J lost 6 bases, and 8 bases stayed unmatched. Germline CDR1 LGHDT, CDR2 YNNKEL (reference sequence). CDR3 length: 15 residues.

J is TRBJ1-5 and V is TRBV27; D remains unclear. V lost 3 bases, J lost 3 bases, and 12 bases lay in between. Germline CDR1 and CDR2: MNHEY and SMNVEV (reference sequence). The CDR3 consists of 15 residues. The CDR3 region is CASSLRRGDNQPQHF. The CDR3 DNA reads TGTGCCAGCAGTTTGCGACGAGGAGACAATCAGCCCCAGCATTTT.

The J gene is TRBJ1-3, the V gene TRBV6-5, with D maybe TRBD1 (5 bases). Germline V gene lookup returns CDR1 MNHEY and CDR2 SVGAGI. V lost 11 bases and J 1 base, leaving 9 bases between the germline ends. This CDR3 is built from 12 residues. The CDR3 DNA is TGTGCCGTCGGGGGTTCTGGAAACACCATATATTTT. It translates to CAVGGSGNTIYF.

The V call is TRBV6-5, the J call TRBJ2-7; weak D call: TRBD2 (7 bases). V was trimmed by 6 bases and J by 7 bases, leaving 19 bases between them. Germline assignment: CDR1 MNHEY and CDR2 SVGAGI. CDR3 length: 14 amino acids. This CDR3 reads CASSYGTPGGEQYF. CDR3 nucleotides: TGTGCCAGCAGCTACGGGACACCCGGGGGGGAGCAGTACTTC.

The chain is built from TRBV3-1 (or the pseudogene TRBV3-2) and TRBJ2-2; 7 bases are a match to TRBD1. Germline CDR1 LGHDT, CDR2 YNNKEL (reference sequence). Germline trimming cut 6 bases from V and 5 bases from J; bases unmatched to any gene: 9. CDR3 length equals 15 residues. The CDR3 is CASRPRQGRTGELFF. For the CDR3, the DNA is TGTGCCAGCAGGCCTCGACAGGGTAGAACCGGGGAGCTGTTTTTT.

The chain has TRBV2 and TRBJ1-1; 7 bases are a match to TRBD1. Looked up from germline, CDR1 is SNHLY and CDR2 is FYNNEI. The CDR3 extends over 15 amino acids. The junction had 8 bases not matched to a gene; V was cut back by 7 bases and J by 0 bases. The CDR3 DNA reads TGTGCCAGCAAAACAGGGGCGATTTTGAACACTGAAGCTTTCTTT. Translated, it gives CASKTGAILNTEAFF.

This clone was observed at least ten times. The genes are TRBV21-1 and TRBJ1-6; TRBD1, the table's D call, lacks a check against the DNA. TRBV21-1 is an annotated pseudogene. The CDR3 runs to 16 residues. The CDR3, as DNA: TGTGCCACCGACCGGCCGCAGGGGTGCTATAATTCACCCCTCCACTTT. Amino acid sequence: CATDRPQGCYNSPLHF.